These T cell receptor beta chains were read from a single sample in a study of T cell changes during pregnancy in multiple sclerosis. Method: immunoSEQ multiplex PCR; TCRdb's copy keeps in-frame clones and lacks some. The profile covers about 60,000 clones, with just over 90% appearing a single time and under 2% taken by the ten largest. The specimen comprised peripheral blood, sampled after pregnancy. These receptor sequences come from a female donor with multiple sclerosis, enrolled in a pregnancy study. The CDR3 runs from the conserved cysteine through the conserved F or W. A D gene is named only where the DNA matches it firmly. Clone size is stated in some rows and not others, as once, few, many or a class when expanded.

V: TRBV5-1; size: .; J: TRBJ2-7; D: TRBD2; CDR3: CASSLGGGSYEQYF; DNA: TGCGCCAGCAGCTTGGGGGGCGGGAGCTACGAGCAGTACTTC
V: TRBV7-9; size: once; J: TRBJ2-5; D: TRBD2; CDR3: CASSLARGETQYF; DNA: TGTGCCAGCAGCTTAGCGCGGGGGGAGACCCAGTACTTC
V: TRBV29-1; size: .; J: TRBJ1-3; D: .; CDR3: CSATGKTGNTIYF; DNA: TGCAGCGCTACAGGGAAAACTGGAAACACCATATATTTT
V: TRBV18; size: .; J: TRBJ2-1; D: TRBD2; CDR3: CASSPGLADYNEQFF; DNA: TGTGCCAGCTCACCGGGACTAGCGGACTACAATGAGCAGTTCTTC
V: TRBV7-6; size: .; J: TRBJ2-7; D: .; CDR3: CASSLTQGLYEQYF; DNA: TGTGCCAGCAGCTTAACGCAGGGCCTCTACGAGCAGTACTTC
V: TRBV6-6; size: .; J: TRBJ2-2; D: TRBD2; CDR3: CASSYRLAGNTGELFF; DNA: TGTGCCAGCAGTTACAGACTAGCGGGGAACACCGGGGAGCTGTTTTTT
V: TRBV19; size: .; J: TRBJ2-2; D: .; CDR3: CASSDRGNTGELFF; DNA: TGTGCCAGTAGCGATCGAGGGAACACCGGGGAGCTGTTTTTT
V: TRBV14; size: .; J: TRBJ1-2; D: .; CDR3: CASSQVGGGFGYGYTF; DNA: TGTGCCAGCAGCCAAGTTGGCGGTGGCTTCGGCTATGGCTACACCTTC
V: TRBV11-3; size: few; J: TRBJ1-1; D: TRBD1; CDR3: CASSLQGQGARTEAFF; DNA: TGTGCCAGCAGCTTGCAGGGGCAGGGGGCGAGGACTGAAGCTTTCTTT
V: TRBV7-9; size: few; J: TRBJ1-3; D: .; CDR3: CASSLGRERRGNTIYF; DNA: TGTGCCAGCAGCTTAGGCAGGGAACGGCGAGGAAACACCATATATTTT
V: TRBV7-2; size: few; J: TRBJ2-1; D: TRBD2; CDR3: CASRLTSGNSYNEQFF; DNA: TGTGCCAGCAGGCTGACTAGCGGGAACTCCTACAATGAGCAGTTCTTC
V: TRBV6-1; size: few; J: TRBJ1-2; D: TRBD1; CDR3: CASSDWTGARGYTF; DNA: TGTGCCAGCAGTGACTGGACAGGGGCGAGGGGCTACACCTTC
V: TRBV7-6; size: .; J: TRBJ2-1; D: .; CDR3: CASSLVGLRDSYNEQFF; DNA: TGTGCCAGCAGCTTAGTCGGGCTTCGGGACTCATACAATGAGCAGTTCTTC
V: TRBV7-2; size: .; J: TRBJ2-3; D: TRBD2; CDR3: CASSLWGAGGSTDTQYF; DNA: TGTGCCAGCAGCTTATGGGGAGCGGGGGGGAGCACAGATACGCAGTATTTT
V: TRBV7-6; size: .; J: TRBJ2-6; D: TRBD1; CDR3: CASSLTGTGGIHSGANVLTF; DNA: TGTGCCAGCAGCTTAACTGGGACAGGGGGCATACACTCTGGGGCCAACGTCCTGACTTTC
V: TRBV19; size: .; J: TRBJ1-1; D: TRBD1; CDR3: CASSRAGTGAGGERAEAFF; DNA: TGTGCCAGTAGTCGGGCCGGGACAGGGGCAGGGGGGGAAAGGGCTGAAGCTTTCTTT
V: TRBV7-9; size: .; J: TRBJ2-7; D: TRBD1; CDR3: CASSPRTGIGYEQYF; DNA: TGTGCCAGCAGCCCCCGGACAGGGATCGGCTACGAGCAGTACTTC